This T cell receptor beta chain was obtained from a study of blood T cell repertoires in COVID-19. The CDR3 sequence is 15 residues long. Germline assignment: CDR1 SGHVS and CDR2 FNYEAQ. Trimming took 4 bases from V and 4 from J; bases not matched to a gene: 9. Measured with immunoSEQ multiplex PCR; TCRdb has only the in-frame clones, and not every one. In the table there are about 200,000 clones, almost 90% of which are singletons. The chain joins TRBV7-6 to TRBJ2-7; 8 bases align to TRBD2. The sample was peripheral blood. The clonotype originates from a young man with active or convalescent COVID-19. CDR3 bases: TGTGCCAGCAGCTCATCAGCGGGAGACCGTTACGAGCAGTACTTC. Translating it yields CASSSSAGDRYEQYF. The full variable domain, rest sourced from reference TRBV7-6 and TRBJ2-7, is GAGVSQSPRYKVTKRGQDVALRCDPISGHVSLYWYRQALGQGPEFLTYFNYEAQQDKSGLPNDRFSAERPEGSISTLTIQRTEQRDSAMYRCASSSSAGDRYEQYFGPGTRLTVT.